One sample yielded the 31 T cell receptor beta chains listed below, sequenced in a study of CD8 T cells in Susac syndrome. The authors reverse transcribed roughly 0.45 to 1 ug RNA with random hexamers. TCRdb fed the immunoSEQ multiplex PCR reads into MiXCR, producing one record per CDR3 protein. The data hold roughly 200,000 distinct CDR3 sequences, with 95% observed a single time. The sample taken for sequencing was CD4+ T cells from PBMCs. The receptors originated from a human donor with multiple sclerosis.

This clonotype was seen once. The V call is TRBV2, the J call TRBJ1-6; weak D call: TRBD1 (5 bases). Trimming took off 7 bases at V and 6 bases at J, with 10 bases between the two ends. Germline V gene sequence: CDR1 SNHLY, CDR2 FYNNEI. CDR3 length: 13 amino acids. CDR3 in DNA: TGTGCCAGCAACTGGGACTCTAATTCACCCCTCCACTTT. This codes for CASNWDSNSPLHF.

V is TRBV6-5 and J is TRBJ2-3, with 7 bases that match TRBD1. The CDR3 has 14 amino acids. Trimming took 4 bases from V and 4 from J; bases not matched to a gene: 5. From germline, CDR1 is MNHEY and CDR2 SVGAGI. DNA of the CDR3: TGTGCCAGCAGTTCACCAGGGGGTCCAGATACGCAGTATTTT. As protein: CASSSPGGPDTQYF.

The V gene is TRBV27, the J gene TRBJ1-5; the D is unclear. V was shortened by 3 bases and J by 4 bases, with 22 bases between the two germline ends. The CDR3 is 18 amino acids. CDR1 is MNHEY and CDR2 is SMNVEV in the germline V gene (reference sequence). The CDR3 bases are TGTGCCAGCAGTTTGAATAGAGGTATCCCTGGGCTTAATCAGCCCCAGCATTTT. Protein sequence: CASSLNRGIPGLNQPQHF.

The chain employs TRBV7-2 and TRBJ1-4; TRBD1 agrees at 9 bases. V lost 5 bases and J lost 8; bases outside the gene matches: 9. Germline assignment: CDR1 SGHTA and CDR2 FQGNSA. This CDR3 spans 15 amino acids. The CDR3: CASSPRQGEREKLFF. For the CDR3, the DNA is TGTGCCAGCAGCCCCCGACAGGGGGAGCGGGAAAAACTGTTTTTT.

This sequence joins TRBV7-8 and TRBJ2-7; 8 bases map to TRBD2. In germline, CDR1 is SGHVS, CDR2 FQNEAQ. This CDR3 is built from 17 residues. V lost 1 base, J lost 3 bases, and 11 bases stayed unmatched. The CDR3 DNA follows: TGTGCCAGCAGCTTAGTTGGTAGCGGGGTATCTTACTACGAGCAGTACTTC. Its translation: CASSLVGSGVSYYEQYF.

This chain uses TRBV7-9 with TRBJ1-2; weak D call: TRBD1 (5 bases). Germline-derived CDR1 and CDR2 are SEHNR and FQNEAQ (reference sequence). The CDR3 contains 12 residues. Trimming cost V 5 bases and J 5 bases, with 9 bases left between them. CDR3 sequence: CASSRTPYGYTF. CDR3 nucleotides: TGTGCCAGCAGCAGGACACCGTATGGCTACACCTTC.

This clonotype appeared once. This rearrangement joins TRBV5-1 to TRBJ1-2, with a tentative D call TRBD1 (5 bases). The CDR3 runs 14 residues. The germline V gene has CDR1 SGHRS and CDR2 YFSETQ. Trimming shortened V by 0 bases and J by 4 bases, and 10 bases separated the two germline ends. CDR3: CASSLGGSSYGYTF. The CDR3 bases are TGCGCCAGCAGCTTGGGGGGCAGCTCCTATGGCTACACCTTC.

V usage is TRBV9 and J usage is TRBJ2-5; 8 bases fit TRBD2. Germline CDR1 and CDR2: SGDLS and YYNGEE. V was pared by 4 bases and J by 3 bases, with 8 bases of the junction left unmatched. The CDR3 totals 15 residues. This CDR3 reads CASSFRGGTKETQYF. For the CDR3, the DNA is TGTGCCAGCAGCTTCCGGGGGGGCACGAAAGAGACCCAGTACTTC.

This clonotype was seen a single time. V gene TRBV12-3 or TRBV12-4 combines with J gene TRBJ1-1, with a possible D match to TRBD1 (5 bases). The V gene lost 2 bases and the J gene lost 5 bases, with 15 bases spanning the gap. The CDR3 loop spans 15 amino acids. Here the CDR3 DNA reads TGTGCCAGCAGTTTATTCGGCAGGGCCGAAACTGAAGCTTTCTTT. It is translated as CASSLFGRAETEAFF.

This chain connects TRBV27 to TRBJ1-4, with 9 bases lining up with TRBD1. The V gene end was trimmed by 0 bases and the J gene end by 7 bases; junction bases not matched to a gene: 3. The germline V gene has CDR1 MNHEY and CDR2 SMNVEV (reference sequence). The CDR3 is made up of 15 amino acids. The CDR3 spells CASSLSGTGLEKLFF. CDR3 DNA: TGTGCCAGCAGTTTATCGGGGACAGGGCTTGAAAAACTGTTTTTT.

This clonotype showed up just once. This sequence joins TRBV27 and TRBJ2-7; the match to TRBD1 covers 7 bases. With 6 bases clipped from V and 5 bases from J, the junction kept 13 bases outside the gene matches. This CDR3 spans 15 amino acids. Germline V CDR1 and CDR2: MNHEY, SMNVEV (reference sequence). For the CDR3, the DNA is TGTGCCAGCAGGCCGACAGGGCGTCCTCCCAACGAGCAGTACTTC. It yields the protein CASRPTGRPPNEQYF.

The chain employs TRBV25-1 and TRBJ1-1; 8 nucleotides line up with TRBD1. Germline V gene lookup returns CDR1 MGHDK and CDR2 SYGVNS. The CDR3 loop spans 12 amino acids. V was clipped by 8 bases and J by 12 bases; unmatched bases: 11. The CDR3 DNA is TGTGCCAGCCATAAGAGGACAGGGCCAACTTTCTTT. It specifies CASHKRTGPTFF.

The chain has TRBV30 and TRBJ2-1, with D possibly matching TRBD1 (6 bases). Deletions cut 3 bases from V and 3 bases from J, with 15 bases between. The CDR3 extends over 15 amino acids. CDR1 and CDR2 (germline): GTSNPN, SVGIG (reference sequence). Here the CDR3 reads CAWRRYQGSYNEQFF. Written as DNA, the CDR3 is TGTGCCTGGAGACGATACCAGGGGAGCTACAATGAGCAGTTCTTC.

The chain employs TRBV6-6 and TRBJ2-1, with 10 bases lining up with TRBD1. Germline V gene data show CDR1 as MNHNY and CDR2 as SVGAGI (reference sequence). This CDR3 has 13 amino acids. The junction had 8 bases not matched to a gene; V was cut back by 6 bases and J by 12 bases. Here the CDR3 DNA reads TGTGCCAGCAGGTTCGGGACAGGGGAAATGCAGTTCTTC. Its protein product is CASRFGTGEMQFF.

CDR3 bases: TGTGCCAGCAGCGTAGCTGGCTCCTACGAGCAGTACTTC. Its translation is CASSVAGSYEQYF. This chain connects TRBV9 to TRBJ2-7; no firm D call. Trimming pared 0 bases from V and 0 bases from J, leaving 4 bases between. Germline V gene lookup returns CDR1 SGDLS and CDR2 YYNGEE. CDR3 length equals 13 residues. The full variable domain, completed using reference TRBV9 and TRBJ2-7, is DSGVTQTPKHLITATGQRVTLRCSPRSGDLSVYWYQQSLDQGLQFLIQYYNGEERAKGNILERFSAQQFPDLHSELNLSSLELGDSALYFCASSVAGSYEQYFGPGTRLTVT.

CDR3 coding DNA: TGTGCCAGCAGCCCCACCTTGAACTCTGGGGCCAACGTCCTGACTTTC. Translation gives CASSPTLNSGANVLTF. The chain recombines TRBV3-1 with TRBJ2-6; no reliable D call. Germline CDR1 LGHDT, CDR2 YNNKEL (reference sequence). Trimming stripped 4 bases from V and 0 bases from J, with 10 bases between. CDR3 size: 16 residues.

This chain links TRBV7-2 with TRBJ2-1, with 9 nucleotides matching TRBD1. CDR1 is SGHTA and CDR2 is FQGNSA in the germline V gene. Trimming removed 2 bases from V and 4 bases from J; junction bases left unmatched: 6. The CDR3 has 16 amino acids. DNA of the CDR3: TGTGCCAGCAGCTTAAGGTTAGGGACAGGGTACAATGAGCAGTTCTTC. It yields the protein CASSLRLGTGYNEQFF.

The chain has TRBV3-1 and TRBJ2-4; D not resolved. CDR1 is LGHDT, CDR2 YNNKEL, per germline (reference sequence). Trimming shortened V by 0 bases and J by 0 bases, and 9 bases separated the two germline ends. The CDR3 extends over 16 amino acids. CDR3 region: CASSQDAVVAKNIQYF. CDR3 coding DNA: TGTGCCAGCAGCCAAGATGCTGTAGTAGCCAAAAACATTCAGTACTTC.

The chain recombines TRBV2 with TRBJ1-1; D gene ambiguous. The CDR3 covers 15 residues. Trimming pared 8 bases from V and 0 bases from J, leaving 16 bases between. Germline V gene sequence: CDR1 SNHLY, CDR2 FYNNEI. DNA for the CDR3: TGTGCCAGCCAAATTGCTCAGGTTTTGAACACTGAAGCTTTCTTT. This codes for CASQIAQVLNTEAFF.

This rearrangement joins TRBV20-1 to TRBJ1-2; 8 bases are a match to TRBD1. V trimming: 6 bases; J trimming: 2 bases; junction bases outside the gene matches: 5. The length of the CDR3 is 13 residues. CDR1 and CDR2 (germline): DFQATT, SNEGSKA (reference sequence). This chain's CDR3 is CSAGQGENYGYTF. The DNA of the CDR3 is TGCAGTGCCGGACAGGGCGAGAACTATGGCTACACCTTC.

The J gene is TRBJ1-1, the V gene TRBV29-1; 9 bases line up with TRBD1. Losses at the gene ends were 5 bases for V and 5 bases for J; bases not matched to a gene: 9. The CDR3 runs 14 residues. CDR1 and CDR2 (germline): SQVTM, ANQGSEA. DNA of the CDR3: TGCAGCGTTAGGGCGGGACAGGGATGGACTGAAGCTTTCTTT. Its translation is CSVRAGQGWTEAFF.

The gene calls are TRBV30 and TRBJ1-2; 7 bases are shared with TRBD1. The CDR3 length is 11 residues. V trimming: 4 bases; J trimming: 8 bases; junction bases outside the gene matches: 4. CDR1 and CDR2 (germline): GTSNPN, SVGIG (reference sequence). The CDR3 region is CAWTEGAGYTF. CDR3 bases: TGTGCCTGGACGGAGGGGGCGGGCTACACCTTC.

The chain combines TRBV29-1 with TRBJ2-5; tentative D call: TRBD2 (6 bases). V was trimmed by 1 base and J by 5 bases, leaving 14 bases between them. Germline CDR1 SQVTM, CDR2 ANQGSEA. CDR3 length: 14 residues. The CDR3 DNA sequence: TGCAGCGTTGAAGCGCTGGGACTTAGGGAGACCCAGTACTTC. It translates to CSVEALGLRETQYF.

The chain couples TRBV9 to TRBJ1-6; a weak D match, TRBD1 (5 bases). Germline V CDR1 and CDR2: SGDLS, YYNGEE. The CDR3 covers 18 residues. V lost 4 bases and J lost 4, with 21 bases in between. The CDR3 sequence is CASSSRGMGPPYNSPLHF. The CDR3 DNA reads as TGTGCCAGCAGCAGCCGAGGGATGGGACCCCCTTATAATTCACCCCTCCACTTT.

The chain joins TRBV29-1 to TRBJ1-5, with a tentative D call TRBD1 (5 bases). V gave up 4 bases and J gave up 7 bases, with 14 bases separating them. The CDR3 extends over 13 amino acids. Germline CDR1 and CDR2: SQVTM and ANQGSEA. The CDR3 is CSVAPQVGQPQHF. DNA of the CDR3: TGCAGCGTTGCCCCACAGGTGGGACAGCCCCAGCATTTT.

This clonotype occurred a few times. The genes are TRBV6-1 and TRBJ2-5; 8 bases line up with TRBD1. J was trimmed by 5 bases and V by 11 bases; bases with no gene match: 10. CDR3 length equals 13 residues. CDR1 and CDR2 (germline): MNHNS, SASEGT. The CDR3 is CALQETGVETQYF. The CDR3 DNA follows: TGTGCCCTCCAGGAGACAGGGGTGGAGACCCAGTACTTC.

The gene calls are TRBV27 and TRBJ2-2; D is undetermined. V gave up 2 bases and J gave up 3 bases, with 10 bases separating them. The CDR3 length is 15 residues. The germline V gene has CDR1 MNHEY and CDR2 SMNVEV (reference sequence). The CDR3 region has the DNA TGTGCCAGCAGTTTACAGGCCGGGTACACCGGGGAGCTGTTTTTT. Amino acid sequence: CASSLQAGYTGELFF.

The chain recombines TRBV29-1 with TRBJ1-4, with D unclear. The V gene lost 4 bases and the J gene lost 5 bases, with 2 bases spanning the gap. Germline CDR1 and CDR2: SQVTM and ANQGSEA. This CDR3 spans 10 amino acids. The CDR3, as DNA: TGCAGCGTTGGCAATGAAAAACTGTTTTTT. Encoded protein: CSVGNEKLFF.

This chain joins TRBV12-3 or TRBV12-4 and TRBJ2-3, with D possibly being TRBD1 (5 bases). Deletions cut 2 bases from V and 4 bases from J, with 16 bases between. This CDR3 is 16 amino acids long. CDR3 loop: CASSLPLAGIADTQYF. The CDR3 DNA reads as TGTGCCAGCAGTTTACCCCTGGCAGGGATAGCAGATACGCAGTATTTT.

This rearrangement joins TRBV3-1 to TRBJ2-3, with D possibly TRBD2 on 6 matching bases. The germline CDR1 and CDR2 sequences are LGHDT and YNNKEL (reference sequence). The CDR3 covers 14 residues. Trimming took off 4 bases at V and 7 bases at J, with 15 bases between the two ends. CDR3: CASSLSGNPYTQYF. The CDR3 region has the DNA TGTGCCAGCAGCCTTAGCGGAAACCCTTATACGCAGTATTTT.

V usage is TRBV15 and J usage is TRBJ1-1; no clear D gene. This CDR3 is 14 amino acids long. Looked up from germline, CDR1 is LNHNV and CDR2 is YYDKDF (reference sequence). The V end was cut by 2 bases, the J end by 5 bases, with 12 bases between. In DNA, the CDR3 is TGTGCCACCAGCAGAAAAGAGGGTTTTACTGAAGCTTTCTTT. Translated: CATSRKEGFTEAFF.